One and the same sample provided the 20 T cell receptor beta chains below, sequenced in a study of Tregs in tolerant kidney transplant recipients. Only in-frame clones appear in the TCRdb table, and some are missing; sequencing was by immunoSEQ multiplex PCR. This sample carries roughly 53,000 clones, with about 0.83% going to the ten biggest clones. The material sequenced was CD4+ T cells from blood, taken before the transplant. Source of these receptors: a human donor who received a combined kidney and bone marrow transplant.

Worth noting for this clone: The read ends 3 residues before the CDR3 terminus; that terminus is restored from the germline J gene. This sequence joins TRBV7-9 and TRBJ2-1; TRBD1 might be the D (6 bases). The CDR3 runs 15 residues. V shed 5 bases and J shed 0 bases, with 11 bases lying between them. Germline V gene data show CDR1 as SEHNR and CDR2 as FQNEAQ (reference sequence). The CDR3 bases that were read are TGTGCCAGCAGCGACAGGCTCGTCTCCTACAATGAG. This codes for CASSDRLVSYNE. The full CDR3 protein is CASSDRLVSYNEQFF.

Regarding this clone: The CDR3 goes on 3 residues after the read ends, and that part is filled in from the germline J gene. The chain has TRBV2 and TRBJ1-2; tentative D call: TRBD1 (5 bases). CDR1 is SNHLY, CDR2 FYNNEI, per germline. The CDR3 length is 15 residues. The V end lost 1 base, the J end lost 1 base, and 10 bases lay between the germline ends. The CDR3 bases that were read are TGTGCCAGCAGTGAAGGCGGGGGGAGTAACTATGGC. Its protein product is CASSEGGGSNYG. The full CDR3 protein is CASSEGGGSNYGYTF.

Concerning this clone: The CDR3 end lies 3 residues beyond the end of the read and is filled in from the germline J gene. The J gene is TRBJ2-2, the V gene TRBV29-1; TRBD2 is a possible D gene (5 bases). The CDR3 is made up of 16 amino acids. Trimming stripped 5 bases from V and 5 bases from J, with 21 bases between. CDR1 and CDR2 from the germline V gene are SQVTM and ANQGSEA. This chain's CDR3 is CSVTSRSRSGTGELFF. The part of the CDR3 DNA that was read is TGCAGCGTTACTAGTCGCAGTAGATCGGGGACCGGGGAG.

On this clone itself: The CDR3 is cut off 3 residues early in the read; its end comes from the germline J gene. This sequence joins TRBV5-6 and TRBJ1-2; D is ambiguous. This CDR3 spans 14 amino acids. Germline assignment: CDR1 SGHDT and CDR2 YYEEEE. The ends were cut back, 2 bases at V and 3 bases at J, with 11 bases in the middle. The covered CDR3 bases are TGTGCCAGCAGCTTCGACACGAAGGACTATGGC. It codes for CASSFDTKDYG. In full, the CDR3 is CASSFDTKDYGYTF.

A remark on this clone: The read comes to an end 3 residues before the CDR3 does, leaving the germline J gene to fill in the end. The chain employs TRBV2 and TRBJ2-1, with D uncertain. Germline V gene lookup returns CDR1 SNHLY and CDR2 FYNNEI. V was pared by 6 bases and J by 9 bases, with 9 bases between. This CDR3 is built from 11 residues. The CDR3 spells CASRERGEQFF. The CDR3 bases that were read are TGTGCCAGCAGGGAGCGCGGTGAG.

Regarding this clone: The CDR3 end lies 3 residues beyond the end of the read and is filled in from the germline J gene. The V gene is TRBV20-1, the J gene TRBJ1-4, with 8 bases that match TRBD1. CDR1 and CDR2 from the germline V gene are DFQATT and SNEGSKA (reference sequence). The CDR3 sequence is 16 residues long. V lost 4 bases, J lost 1 base, and 8 bases stayed unmatched. The part of the CDR3 DNA that was read is TGCAGTGCTAAACACAGGGGGGGAAAAACTAATGAAAAA. Amino acids: CSAKHRGGKTNEK. In full, the CDR3 reads CSAKHRGGKTNEKLFF.

Of note for this clone: With the read ending 3 residues before the CDR3 end, the germline J gene is used to fill in that end. The chain recombines TRBV11-2 with TRBJ2-5; no reliable D call. CDR1 and CDR2 from the germline V gene are SGHAT and FQNNGV. V lost 1 base to trimming and J lost 2 bases, with 8 bases between them. The CDR3 is 14 amino acids. The CDR3 region is CASSLVPGQETQYF. The CDR3 bases that were read are TGTGCCAGCAGCTTAGTCCCCGGTCAAGAGACC.

Regarding this clone: The read comes to an end 3 residues before the CDR3 does, leaving the germline J gene to fill in the end. This chain links TRBV6-1 with TRBJ2-4; tentatively, D is TRBD1 (6 bases). The CDR3 covers 16 residues. The germline V gene has CDR1 MNHNS and CDR2 SASEGT. Trimming took 4 bases from V and 0 from J, leaving 13 bases between them. The CDR3 sequence: CASSGTDTLAKNIQYF. The sequenced CDR3 bases are TGTGCCAGCAGTGGGACAGACACCTTAGCCAAAAACATT.

CDR3 in amino acids: CASNFRAGDNEQFF. CDR3 DNA, as far as it was read: TGTGCCAGCAATTTTAGAGCGGGTGACAATGAG. The rearrangement joins TRBV2 to TRBJ2-1; perhaps TRBD2 as D (6 bases). With the read ending 3 residues before the CDR3 end, the germline J gene is used to fill in that end. Trimming removed 7 bases at V and 5 bases at J, with 15 bases between. The CDR3 totals 14 residues. Germline CDR1 reads SNHLY; CDR2 reads FYNNEI.

Worth noting for this clone: With the read ending 3 residues before the CDR3 end, the germline J gene is used to fill in that end. The chain links TRBV19 to TRBJ1-2; the D gene is possibly TRBD1 (6 bases). Germline V gene data show CDR1 as LNHDA and CDR2 as SQIVND (reference sequence). V was cut by 10 bases and J by 3 bases, with 12 bases left in between. The CDR3 runs 12 residues. The CDR3 bases that were read are TGTGCCACCCAAGGGGGGGACTATGGC. Amino acid sequence: CATQGGDYG. The entire CDR3 protein is CATQGGDYGYTF.

A remark on this clone: The CDR3 is cut off 3 residues early in the read; its end comes from the germline J gene. The rearrangement links TRBV5-1 to TRBJ1-1; 9 nucleotides align to TRBD1. The CDR3 sequence is 12 residues long. CDR1 and CDR2 (germline): SGHRS, YFSETQ. The CDR3 spells CASSLTGGSAFF. CDR3 DNA, as far as it was read: TGCGCCAGCAGCTTGACAGGGGGCTCG.

A note on this clone: Read sequence stops 3 residues before the CDR3 end, and the germline J gene provides the missing end. The chain has TRBV18 and TRBJ1-1, with TRBD1 matching over 8 bases. Per germline, CDR1 KGHSH and CDR2 LQKENI. The CDR3 runs 12 residues. CDR3 residues: CASSPGQGTAFF. The sequenced CDR3 bases are TGTGCCAGCTCACCAGGACAGGGTACG.

Notes on this clone: The read is 3 residues too short to cover the CDR3 end, so that end is filled in from the germline J gene. This chain uses TRBV19 with TRBJ1-4, with D possibly being TRBD1 (5 bases). This CDR3 comprises 13 residues. Per germline, CDR1 LNHDA and CDR2 SQIVND (reference sequence). Trimming cost V 6 bases and J 7 bases, with 12 bases left between them. The CDR3 bases that were read are TGTGCCAGTAGCCCCCGGGGGAGTGAAAAA. Its protein is CASSPRGSEK. The whole CDR3 sequence reads CASSPRGSEKLFF.

Concerning this clone itself: The read halts 3 residues ahead of the CDR3 end, with the missing end drawn from the germline J gene. This sequence joins TRBV2 and TRBJ2-7, with 12 bases that match TRBD2. Germline CDR1 SNHLY, CDR2 FYNNEI. With V trimmed by 8 bases and J by 6 bases, 5 bases remained unmatched. This CDR3 region has 13 residues. The CDR3 spells CASRASGGVEQYF. The covered CDR3 bases are TGTGCCAGCCGAGCTAGCGGGGGGGTCGAG.

Turning to this clone: The CDR3 end falls 3 residues outside the read, so it is completed with the germline J gene. This rearrangement joins TRBV29-1 to TRBJ2-7; 9 bases fit TRBD2. Germline V gives CDR1 SQVTM, CDR2 ANQGSEA. The J segment lost 3 bases and the V segment lost 2 bases, leaving 2 bases of the junction unmatched. The CDR3 is 13 residues long. The covered CDR3 bases are TGCAGCGTTGAAAGCGGGAGGCACTACGAG. Residues: CSVESGRHYE. The complete CDR3 protein is CSVESGRHYEQYF.

Concerning this clone itself: Sequencing ends 3 residues short of the CDR3 end; the germline J gene provides the rest. J is TRBJ2-7 and V is TRBV2; D gene ambiguous. The CDR3 runs to 16 residues. Germline V CDR1 and CDR2: SNHLY, FYNNEI. Trimming took 3 bases from V and 3 from J, leaving 18 bases between them. The CDR3 here is CASSETTKKKGYEQYF. The part of the CDR3 DNA that was read is TGTGCCAGCAGTGAGACAACAAAAAAAAAGGGCTACGAG.

As for this clone: The CDR3 extends 3 residues past the end of the read, so its final part is completed from the germline J gene. This chain connects TRBV5-1 to TRBJ2-1, with 8 bases lining up with TRBD2. This CDR3 has 16 amino acids. The V segment lost 4 bases and the J segment 3 bases; nucleotides outside the gene matches: 9. CDR1 and CDR2 (germline): SGHRS, YFSETQ. Incomplete CDR3 DNA: TGCGCCAGCAGCGGGTCAACTAGCGGCAACTACAATGAG. Translated, it gives CASSGSTSGNYNE. The complete CDR3 sequence is CASSGSTSGNYNEQFF.

Points on this clone: The missing CDR3 end, 3 residues past where the read stops, is filled in from the germline J gene. The V gene is TRBV7-2, the J gene TRBJ2-1; D might be TRBD1 (6 bases). The CDR3 covers 14 residues. Germline loops: CDR1 SGHTA, CDR2 FQGNSA. Trimming removed 2 bases at V and 4 bases at J, with 9 bases between. CDR3 amino acids: CASSLLGGYNEQFF. The covered CDR3 bases are TGTGCCAGCAGCTTACTAGGGGGATACAATGAG.

On this clone: The read ends 3 residues early relative to the CDR3; the germline J gene fills the gap. J is TRBJ2-5 and V is TRBV20-1; no clear D gene. CDR3 length: 13 amino acids. V lost 1 base to trimming and J lost 2 bases, with 8 bases between them. Germline V lookup: CDR1 DFQATT, CDR2 SNEGSKA (reference sequence). The CDR3 DNA, read in part, is TGCAGTGCTAGAGTTCAAGGGCAAGAGACC. This codes for CSARVQGQET. The full CDR3 sequence reads CSARVQGQETQYF.

Of note for this clone: Read coverage stops 3 residues before the CDR3 terminus; the germline J gene supplies the remainder. V gene TRBV7-2 combines with J gene TRBJ2-3; D is unresolved. Per germline, CDR1 SGHTA and CDR2 FQGNSA. Trimming removed 6 bases from V and 2 bases from J, with 9 bases in between. There are 13 residues in the CDR3. CDR3: CASRNPNTDTQYF. CDR3 bases read: TGTGCCAGCAGAAACCCTAACACAGATACG.